This entry lists 30 T cell receptor beta chains sequenced from one sample in a study of cytomegalovirus exposure and HLA in healthy donors. The primer mix had 60 Vbeta and 13 Jbeta primers. Measured with immunoSEQ multiplex PCR; TCRdb has only the in-frame clones, and not every one. The data contain 150,000 to 200,000 clones, around four fifths of them singletons. Sequenced material: PBMCs. The source is a woman in her thirties or forties in good health and CMV-seronegative.

The chain employs TRBV6-5 and TRBJ2-7; the D gene is possibly TRBD1 (5 bases). This CDR3 has 14 residues. V lost 2 bases to trimming and J lost 5 bases, with 13 bases between them. Germline CDR1 is MNHEY and CDR2 is SVGAGI. The CDR3 DNA is TGTGCCAGCAGTTACGACCAGGGAAGGAACGAGCAGTACTTC. Its translation is CASSYDQGRNEQYF.

This CDR3 is CASSFQGVGNEKLFF. The CDR3 nucleotides are TGTGCCAGCAGCTTTCAAGGGGTAGGGAATGAAAAACTGTTTTTT. The chain joins TRBV5-6 to TRBJ1-4; D may be TRBD1 (5 bases). CDR3 length equals 15 residues. Germline values: CDR1 SGHDT, CDR2 YYEEEE. Deletions cut 2 bases from V and 5 bases from J, with 13 bases between. The full variable domain, its missing parts supplied by reference TRBV5-6 and TRBJ1-4, is DAGVTQSPTHLIKTRGQQVTLRCSPKSGHDTVSWYQQALGQGPQFIFQYYEEEERQRGNFPDRFSGHQFPNYSSELNVNALLLGDSALYLCASSFQGVGNEKLFFGSGTQLSVL.

The chain joins TRBV25-1 to TRBJ1-2, with 8 bases aligning to TRBD1. Germline-derived CDR1 and CDR2 are MGHDK and SYGVNS. Trimming cost V 4 bases and J 6 bases; bases outside gene matches: 7. CDR3 size: 14 residues. As DNA, the CDR3 is TGTGCCAGCAGTGGATTCACAGGGGGGGATGGCTACACCTTC. It codes for CASSGFTGGDGYTF.

The gene calls are TRBV28 and TRBJ2-4; 8 nucleotides line up with TRBD2. The V segment lost 8 bases and the J segment 0 bases; nucleotides outside the gene matches: 9. CDR1 MDHEN and CDR2 SYDVKM come from the germline V gene. This CDR3 is 16 amino acids long. CDR3 protein: CASSSGGAGAKNIQYF. The CDR3 coding sequence is TGTGCCAGCTCATCGGGGGGGGCGGGAGCCAAAAACATTCAGTACTTC.

This clone was found once. V usage is TRBV7-2 and J usage is TRBJ1-3; D unresolved. The CDR3 has 15 amino acids. Germline lookup yields CDR1 SGHTA and CDR2 FQGNSA. Deletions cut 1 base from V and 4 bases from J, with 11 bases between. The CDR3 here is CASSLGPGYGNTIYF. The CDR3 DNA follows: TGTGCCAGCAGCTTAGGGCCGGGGTACGGAAACACCATATATTTT.

The chain links TRBV30 to TRBJ2-7, with D hard to call. The CDR3 sequence is 12 residues long. V was cut by 0 bases and J by 7 bases, with 10 bases left in between. The germline gives CDR1 GTSNPN, CDR2 SVGIG (reference sequence). This CDR3 reads CAWSVIFGEQYV. CDR3 DNA: TGTGCCTGGAGTGTAATTTTTGGGGAGCAGTACGTC.

The V call is TRBV12-5, the J call TRBJ2-3; 7 nucleotides line up with TRBD2. After removal of 0 bases from V and 5 bases from J, the junction contained 2 bases not matched to a gene. Germline CDR1 and CDR2: LGHNT and FRNRAP. The CDR3 loop spans 14 amino acids. CDR3 in amino acids: CASGLVGGRDTQYF. In DNA form, the CDR3 reads TGTGCTAGTGGTTTGGTGGGAGGGCGAGATACGCAGTATTTT. Full variable domain (outside the CDR3, taken from reference TRBV12-5 and TRBJ2-3): DARVTQTPRHKVTEMGQEVTMRCQPILGHNTVFWYRQTMMQGLELLAYFRNRAPLDDSGMPKDRFSAEMPDATLATLKIQPSEPRDSAVYFCASGLVGGRDTQYFGPGTRLTVL.

The rearrangement joins TRBV4-1 to TRBJ1-4, with 9 bases aligning to TRBD1. The CDR3 loop spans 16 amino acids. Trimming cost V 0 bases and J 2 bases; bases outside gene matches: 1. Germline CDR1 reads MGHRA; CDR2 reads YSYEKL. The CDR3 coding sequence is TGCGCCAGCAGCCAAGATGGGACAGGGACTAATGAAAAACTGTTTTTT. This encodes CASSQDGTGTNEKLFF.

The chain combines TRBV19 with TRBJ1-2; 7 positions agree with TRBD1. J was trimmed by 5 bases and V by 5 bases; bases with no gene match: 14. This CDR3 is built from 16 residues. CDR1 LNHDA and CDR2 SQIVND come from the germline V gene (reference sequence). CDR3 residues: CASSPTQTGMMYGYTF. In DNA, the CDR3 is TGTGCCAGTAGTCCGACTCAGACAGGGATGATGTATGGCTACACCTTC.

V usage is TRBV5-8 and J usage is TRBJ2-7; no reliable D call. The ends were cut back, 4 bases at V and 2 bases at J, with 19 bases in the middle. Germline V gene data show CDR1 as SGHTS and CDR2 as YDEGEE. This CDR3 is built from 16 residues. The CDR3 sequence is CASSPTRSDLTYEQYV. As DNA, the CDR3 is TGTGCCAGCAGCCCGACTCGCTCTGACCTCACCTACGAGCAGTACGTC.

The genes are TRBV9 and TRBJ2-7, with 10 bases that match TRBD1. The CDR3 runs to 16 residues. V was pared by 4 bases and J by 0 bases, with 7 bases of the junction left unmatched. Germline V gene sequence: CDR1 SGDLS, CDR2 YYNGEE. CDR3 sequence: CASSFGTGAYSYEQYF. The CDR3 nucleotides read TGTGCCAGCAGCTTCGGGACAGGGGCCTACTCCTACGAGCAGTACTTC.

This clone appeared a single time. The rearrangement joins TRBV12-5 to TRBJ1-2; TRBD1 aligns across 9 bases. The CDR3 totals 14 residues. Germline V gives CDR1 LGHNT, CDR2 FRNRAP. Trimming removed 1 base from V and 7 bases from J; junction bases left unmatched: 4. This CDR3 is CASGLGRQGGGYTF. CDR3 nucleotide sequence: TGTGCTAGTGGTTTGGGGCGACAGGGGGGTGGCTACACCTTC.

The V call is TRBV7-2, the J call TRBJ1-3, with TRBD1 identical over 12 bases. This CDR3 is 18 amino acids long. The junction had 8 bases not matched to a gene; V was cut back by 5 bases and J by 0 bases. Germline V CDR1 and CDR2: SGHTA, FQGNSA. As DNA, the CDR3 is TGTGCCAGCAGCGTCGGGACAGGGGGCCGCTTCTCTGGAAACACCATATATTTT. This encodes CASSVGTGGRFSGNTIYF.

The gene calls are TRBV12-5 and TRBJ2-1; 8 bases fit TRBD2. Trimming at V came to 3 bases and at J to 6 bases, leaving 13 bases not matched to a gene. The length of the CDR3 is 17 residues. Germline CDR1 LGHNT, CDR2 FRNRAP. CDR3 sequence: CASGFIVSGSLGNEQFF. In DNA, the CDR3 is TGTGCTAGTGGTTTCATCGTCAGCGGGAGCTTGGGCAATGAGCAGTTCTTC. Together with reference TRBV12-5 and TRBJ2-1, the CDR3 gives the full variable domain: DARVTQTPRHKVTEMGQEVTMRCQPILGHNTVFWYRQTMMQGLELLAYFRNRAPLDDSGMPKDRFSAEMPDATLATLKIQPSEPRDSAVYFCASGFIVSGSLGNEQFFGPGTRLTVL.

The CDR3 coding sequence is TGCAGCGTTGAACGAGAGAGGCGGGGCACTGAAGCTTTCTTT. This translates into CSVERERRGTEAFF. This rearrangement joins TRBV29-1 to TRBJ1-1; D is undetermined. The CDR3 has 14 residues. V was pared by 2 bases and J by 4 bases, with 14 bases between. The germline V gene has CDR1 SQVTM and CDR2 ANQGSEA.

V gene TRBV5-1 combines with J gene TRBJ1-2; tentatively, D is TRBD1 (5 bases). The CDR3 covers 13 residues. In germline, CDR1 is SGHRS, CDR2 YFSETQ. V lost 3 bases to trimming and J lost 8 bases, with 14 bases between them. The DNA of the CDR3 is TGCGCCAGCAGCTCTCGGTCGGAGGGGGGCTACACCTTC. Its protein is CASSSRSEGGYTF.

With regard to this clone: Other nucleotide sequences in the sample specify the same CDR3. V is TRBV5-4 and J is TRBJ2-7; 8 bases align to TRBD1. V shed 0 bases, J shed 0 bases, and the junction held 2 bases outside the gene matches. The CDR3 runs to 15 residues. Germline loops: CDR1 SGHNT, CDR2 YYREEE (reference sequence). CDR3 in DNA: TGTGCCAGCAGCTTGGGACAGGGGATCTCCTACGAGCAGTACGTC. This translates into CASSLGQGISYEQYV.

The chain is built from TRBV2 and TRBJ2-3; D not certain. Trimming left V 5 bases short and J 2 bases short, with 14 bases between. The germline V gene has CDR1 SNHLY and CDR2 FYNNEI. The CDR3 runs to 15 residues. The CDR3 region is CASSKENTNTDTQYF. The CDR3 bases are TGTGCCAGCAGTAAAGAAAACACAAACACAGATACGCAGTATTTT.

The chain's CDR3 is CATSRGWSGELFF. The CDR3 bases are TGTGCCACCAGCAGAGGGTGGAGCGGGGAGCTGTTTTTT. The rearrangement links TRBV15 to TRBJ2-2; the D is unclear. Trimming took 1 base from V and 7 from J, leaving 7 bases between them. The CDR3 contains 13 residues. Germline CDR1 is LNHNV and CDR2 is YYDKDF (reference sequence).

The V and J genes are TRBV5-1 and TRBJ2-7; D may be TRBD1 (6 bases). Deletions cut 1 base from V and 4 bases from J, with 12 bases between. This CDR3 comprises 14 residues. Germline CDR1 and CDR2: SGHRS and YFSETQ. The CDR3 loop is CASSLTGNTYEQYF. CDR3 in DNA: TGCGCCAGCAGCTTGACAGGGAACACTTACGAGCAGTACTTC. The whole variable domain, remainder taken from reference TRBV5-1 and TRBJ2-7, is KAGVTQTPRYLIKTRGQQVTLSCSPISGHRSVSWYQQTPGQGLQFLFEYFSETQRNKGNFPGRFSGRQFSNSRSEMNVSTLELGDSALYLCASSLTGNTYEQYFGPGTRLTVT.

The V and J genes are TRBV4-2 and TRBJ2-7, with 7 bases fitting TRBD1. Per germline, CDR1 LGHNA and CDR2 YNFKEQ. CDR3 length: 14 residues. The V segment lost 0 bases and the J segment 2 bases; nucleotides outside the gene matches: 1. The CDR3 here is CASSQDRGPYEQYV. In DNA, the CDR3 is TGTGCCAGCAGCCAAGATAGGGGGCCCTACGAGCAGTACGTC.

The chain combines TRBV7-8 with TRBJ2-7, with 11 bases identical to TRBD1. CDR1 is SGHVS, CDR2 FQNEAQ, per germline. After removal of 7 bases from V and 2 bases from J, the junction contained 13 bases not matched to a gene. The CDR3 runs to 17 residues. The CDR3 here is CASTRTWTGGPTYEQYF. The CDR3 DNA follows: TGTGCCAGCACCCGAACTTGGACAGGGGGCCCGACCTACGAGCAGTACTTC.

The V gene is TRBV23-1, the J gene TRBJ2-7; possibly TRBD1 for D (5 bases). TRBV23-1 is an ORF, with its function uncertain. The CDR3 is 13 residues long. V was shortened by 6 bases and J by 6 bases, with 15 bases between the two germline ends. The CDR3, as DNA: TGCGCCAGCAGCCACCCCTTGACAGCCGAGCAGTACGTC. It codes for CASSHPLTAEQYV.

This chain joins TRBV30 and TRBJ2-1, with 9 bases fitting TRBD1. Germline trimming cut 4 bases from V and 4 bases from J; bases unmatched to any gene: 11. This CDR3 spans 16 amino acids. Germline CDR1 GTSNPN, CDR2 SVGIG (reference sequence). CDR3 nucleotides: TGTGCCTGGAACCTCCCGGGACAGGGTCTGTACAATGAGCAGTTCTTC. Encoded protein: CAWNLPGQGLYNEQFF. Complete variable domain (other parts from reference TRBV30 and TRBJ2-1): SQTIHQWPATLVQPVGSPLSLECTVEGTSNPNLYWYRQAAGRGLQLLFYSVGIGQISSEVPQNLSASRPQDRQFILSSKKLLLSDSGFYLCAWNLPGQGLYNEQFFGPGTRLTVL.

The chain is built from TRBV9 and TRBJ1-3, with a possible D match to TRBD1 (6 bases). CDR1 SGDLS and CDR2 YYNGEE come from the germline V gene. V was pared by 0 bases and J by 2 bases, with 9 bases between. CDR3 length: 15 amino acids. CDR3 loop: CASSVDGQPGNTIYF. CDR3 coding DNA: TGTGCCAGCAGCGTAGACGGACAGCCTGGAAACACCATATATTTT.

V gene TRBV30 combines with J gene TRBJ2-5; no clear D gene. Germline-derived CDR1 and CDR2 are GTSNPN and SVGIG (reference sequence). Trimming pared 4 bases from V and 2 bases from J, leaving 11 bases between. The CDR3 is made up of 13 amino acids. The CDR3 nucleotides read TGTGCCTGGAATAAACTAAGGCAAGAGACCCAGTACTTC. This translates into CAWNKLRQETQYF.

This clone is a singleton in its sample. V usage is TRBV7-6 and J usage is TRBJ2-3, with D perhaps TRBD2 (5 bases). Germline assignment: CDR1 SGHVS and CDR2 FNYEAQ. This CDR3 is 16 amino acids long. V lost 0 bases to trimming and J lost 0 bases, with 10 bases between them. CDR3 residues: CASSLAQWTSTDTQYF. CDR3 in DNA: TGTGCCAGCAGCTTAGCCCAATGGACTAGCACAGATACGCAGTATTTT.

J is TRBJ2-2 and V is TRBV2, with D possibly being TRBD1 (8 bases). Germline values: CDR1 SNHLY, CDR2 FYNNEI. This CDR3 has 15 amino acids. V dropped 6 bases and J dropped 1 base, with 12 bases sitting between them. As DNA, the CDR3 is TGTGCCAGCAGGCGGGGGACAGGGAACACCGGGGAGCTGTTTTTT. Translation gives CASRRGTGNTGELFF.

The V gene is TRBV15, the J gene TRBJ1-4; D is possibly TRBD1 (5 bases). Germline V CDR1 and CDR2: LNHNV, YYDKDF (reference sequence). V was trimmed by 1 base and J by 8 bases, leaving 14 bases between them. The CDR3 covers 15 residues. The CDR3 DNA reads as TGTGCCACCAGCAGAGGGACACCCGGGCAAGAAAAACTGTTTTTT. Encoded protein: CATSRGTPGQEKLFF.

The V call is TRBV29-1, the J call TRBJ1-4; D uncertain. CDR3 length: 15 amino acids. Trimming cost V 6 bases and J 6 bases, with 20 bases left between them. CDR1 SQVTM and CDR2 ANQGSEA come from the germline V gene. The CDR3 DNA is TGCAGCGTCTGTGGTCTCCGTTTACATTATGAAAAACTGTTTTTT. Protein: CSVCGLRLHYEKLFF. Looking up the rest from reference TRBV29-1 and TRBJ1-4 gives the full variable domain: SAVISQKPSRDICQRGTSLTIQCQVDSQVTMMFWYRQQPGQSLTLIATANQGSEATYESGFVIDKFPISRPNLTFSTLTVSNMSPEDSSIYLCSVCGLRLHYEKLFFGSGTQLSVL.